This T cell receptor (beta chain) was obtained from a study of response to subunit inactivated influenza vaccine listed by TCRdb under 2018. Concerning the study at large: Deep quantitative T cell receptor repertoire profiling was used in the study to track responses to a trivalent subunit inactivated influenza vaccine. Summary of the overall study and its limitations: It was suggested by the authors that each seasonal influenza vaccination may recruit only a limited number of new T cells.

This clonotype has a handful of counts. It has no known antigen specificity. No base quality information exists; no much larger clone differs at one position. The cysteine opens and the phenylalanine closes a CDR3 of 16 amino acids. Here the CDR3 DNA is all that survives: 48 bases in frame from base 1. For CDR1 and CDR2, the germline V gene lists SGHDT and YYEEEE. V and J are trimmed by 1 base and 5 bases, and the gene matches miss 7 bases of the junction. Library generation was performed with RT-PCR. TCRdb shows the sequencer as Illumina HiSeq 2500. TCRdb handled the public reads itself, with Q25 trimming in fastp and clone calling in MiXCR, and kept productive beta chains. Identical CDR3 protein sequences are pooled into one entry, listed with their most common genes and DNA. The sample yields roughly 630,000 distinct CDR3 sequences; about 14% were counted once. 7.6% of the sample rests with the top ten.

The sequence joins TRBV5-6 to TRBJ2-5; the central 11 bases match TRBD2. Specimen: PBMCs from blood, collected 14 to 15 days before vaccination. The receptor's source is a man aged 45 to 65 who received an inactivated influenza vaccine. Donor details come from another sample of the same person, matched by shared clones. The nucleotides are TGTGCCAGCAGCTTGCACCTAGCGGGGGGAAGCGAGACCCAGTACTTC. The resulting protein is CASSLHLAGGSETQYF.